Reported below is one T cell receptor delta chain. Its antigen remains unidentified. The protein given by TCRdb reflects a much larger clone and differs at residue 21 from this DNA's translation, likely from a read error; the protein shown is the DNA's translation. The sample comes from a study of γδ T cells in repeated Plasmodium falciparum infection. Background on the study: Some Malian samples span acute malaria episodes; others come from no-transmission periods. Study results and caveats: In Vdelta2-negative, largely Vdelta1+, gammadelta repertoires, repeated controlled infections appeared to drive clonal selection waves. Malian children's Vdelta2-negative repertoires appeared more expanded and less diverse than Australians'.

The V gene's germline CDR1 is TSWWSYY and CDR2 QGS. The CDR3 totals 25 residues. TCRdb reprocessed the multiplex PCR reads through CATT. The repertoire holds tens of thousands of delta-chain clones, with 1.4% as singletons. Vgamma9/Vdelta2+ and Vdelta2-negative gammadelta T cells were flow-sorted from PBMC for bulk sequencing. This rearrangement joins TRDV1 to TRDJ1, with 13 bases that match TRDD3. TCRdb gives no J gene; it was assigned here by matching the DNA to germline. The receptor was derived from a pool of human donors (malaria-infected and uninfected, not separated). Sequenced sample: gamma-delta T cells from blood. The CDR3 loop is CALGELQSSYTKTGGYASSPGKLIF. CDR3 nucleotide sequence: TGTGCCCTTGGGGAACTACAGTCTTCCTACACAAAAACTGGGGGATACGCGTCCTCCCCCGGTAAACTCATCTTT.